Each of the 6 T cell receptor beta chains below was sequenced from the same sample in a study of OX40 agonist ivuxolimab in advanced cancers. Repertoires were generated with immunoSEQ multiplex PCR, while TCRdb's copy carries only in-frame clones and drops some. The repertoire holds around 19,000 clones, with roughly three quarters as singletons. The sequenced sample was CD4+ or CD8+ T cells sorted from blood, obtained in a trial of the OX40 agonist ivuxolimab. Receptors originate from an adult with an advanced solid tumor such as melanoma, head and neck, liver or kidney cancer.

The chain recombines TRBV5-6 with TRBJ2-5; 7 bases are shared with TRBD2. With V trimmed by 4 bases and J by 3 bases, 12 bases remained unmatched. CDR1 SGHDT and CDR2 YYEEEE come from the germline V gene. This CDR3 comprises 16 residues. The DNA for the CDR3 is TGTGCCAGCAGCCGCCTTTGGGAGGGGCGGGAAGAGACCCAGTACTTC. It specifies CASSRLWEGREETQYF.

This clone was detected a few times. The V gene is TRBV5-4, the J gene TRBJ2-3, with 14 bases matching TRBD2. This CDR3 spans 16 amino acids. Germline V gives CDR1 SGHNT, CDR2 YYREEE (reference sequence). After removal of 3 bases from V and 5 bases from J, the junction contained 5 bases not matched to a gene. Here the CDR3 reads CASSSGLAGERDTQYF. The CDR3 coding sequence is TGTGCCAGCAGCTCGGGACTAGCGGGGGAAAGAGATACGCAGTATTTT. Supplemented by reference TRBV5-4 and TRBJ2-3, the full variable domain reads ETGVTQSPTHLIKTRGQQVTLRCSSQSGHNTVSWYQQALGQGPQFIFQYYREEENGRGNFPPRFSGLQFPNYSSELNVNALELDDSALYLCASSSGLAGERDTQYFGPGTRLTVL.

This sequence joins TRBV18 and TRBJ2-7; a weak D match, TRBD1 (7 bases). The CDR3 has 15 amino acids. Trimming stripped 3 bases from V and 1 base from J, with 13 bases between. Germline CDR1 reads KGHSH; CDR2 reads LQKENI. The CDR3 DNA follows: TGTGCCAGCTCACCCCAGGGGGGTAGTTCCTACGAGCAGTACTTC. It yields the protein CASSPQGGSSYEQYF.

The chain's CDR3 is CASSRDTSGGDTQYF. In DNA form, the CDR3 reads TGTGCCAGCAGCAGAGACACTAGCGGGGGGGATACGCAGTATTTT. V gene TRBV6-5 combines with J gene TRBJ2-3; 12 bases map to TRBD2. Germline trimming cut 6 bases from V and 6 bases from J; bases unmatched to any gene: 7. This CDR3 contains 15 residues. Germline CDR1 MNHEY, CDR2 SVGAGI.

The CDR3 coding sequence is TGTGCCAGCAGCGTATCAAGGACAGGGAGGTACAATGAGCAGTTCTTC. This translates into CASSVSRTGRYNEQFF. The chain recombines TRBV9 with TRBJ2-1, with 8 bases that match TRBD1. The V and J ends lost 1 base and 4 bases, in that order; junction bases with no gene match: 7. This CDR3 comprises 16 residues. Germline assignment: CDR1 SGDLS and CDR2 YYNGEE.

J is TRBJ1-1 and V is TRBV19; 10 bases match TRBD1. CDR1 and CDR2 from the germline V gene are LNHDA and SQIVND (reference sequence). The CDR3 has 16 amino acids. The J segment lost 5 bases and the V segment lost 7 bases, leaving 13 bases of the junction unmatched. DNA for the CDR3: TGTGCCAGTATCCCCGACAGGGGGCTGATGTGGACTGAAGCTTTCTTT. Protein sequence: CASIPDRGLMWTEAFF.